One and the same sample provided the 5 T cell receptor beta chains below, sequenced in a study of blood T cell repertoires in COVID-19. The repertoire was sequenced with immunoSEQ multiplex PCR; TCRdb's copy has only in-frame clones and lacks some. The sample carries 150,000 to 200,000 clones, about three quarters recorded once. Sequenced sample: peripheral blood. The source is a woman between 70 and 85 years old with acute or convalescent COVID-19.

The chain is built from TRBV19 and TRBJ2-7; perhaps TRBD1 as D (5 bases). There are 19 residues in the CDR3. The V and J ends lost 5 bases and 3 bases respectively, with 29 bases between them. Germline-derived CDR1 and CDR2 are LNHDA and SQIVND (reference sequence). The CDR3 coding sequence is TGTGCCAGTAGTTGGAGCGTTTCGACAGAAGTTGAAGAAAACTACGAGCAGTACTTC. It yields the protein CASSWSVSTEVEENYEQYF.

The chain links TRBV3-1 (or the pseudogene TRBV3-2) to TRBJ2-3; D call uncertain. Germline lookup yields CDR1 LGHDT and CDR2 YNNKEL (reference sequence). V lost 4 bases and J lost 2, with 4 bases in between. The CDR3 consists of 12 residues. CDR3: CASSRATDTQYF. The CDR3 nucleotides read TGTGCCAGCAGCCGGGCCACAGATACGCAGTATTTT.

The CDR3 region has the DNA TGTGCCTGGAGGCCGGGACTGACCCGTAACTATGGCTACACCTTC. It encodes CAWRPGLTRNYGYTF. The chain couples TRBV30 to TRBJ1-2; possible D gene TRBD1, 5 bases. Per the germline V gene, CDR1 is GTSNPN and CDR2 is SVGIG (reference sequence). The CDR3 loop spans 15 amino acids. V was trimmed by 3 bases and J by 1 base, leaving 15 bases between them.

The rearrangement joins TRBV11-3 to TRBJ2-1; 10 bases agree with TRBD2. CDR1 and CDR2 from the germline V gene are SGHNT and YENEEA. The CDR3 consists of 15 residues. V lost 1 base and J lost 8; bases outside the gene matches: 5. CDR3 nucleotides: TGTGCCAGCAGCTTAGGGCAAGCGGGAGGGGATGAGCAGTTCTTC. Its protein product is CASSLGQAGGDEQFF.

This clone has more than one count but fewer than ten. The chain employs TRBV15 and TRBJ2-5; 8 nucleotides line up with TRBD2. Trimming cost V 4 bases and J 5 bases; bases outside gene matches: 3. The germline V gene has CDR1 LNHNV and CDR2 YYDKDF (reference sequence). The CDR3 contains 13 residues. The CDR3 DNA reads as TGTGCCACCAGCACCGGGACTAGTGAGACCCAGTACTTC. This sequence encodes CATSTGTSETQYF.